The rows below give T cell receptor beta chains drawn from one sample of a study of T and B cells in COVID-19 patients. TCRdb reanalysed the multiplex PCR reads using MiXCR and keeps one entry per CDR3 protein. This sample has 15,000 or so distinct CDR3 sequences; about 26% occur once, and the top ten carry around 4.3%. The sequenced sample was blood. These receptors originate from a human donor who had recovered from COVID-19. Each CDR3 is given with its conserved first and last residue. A D gene is named only where the DNA matches it firmly. Size is omitted from some rows. Given values are once, few, many or a class for expanded clones.

clone size,D gene,V gene,J gene,CDR3 protein,CDR3 DNA
.,.,TRBV12-3/TRBV12-4,TRBJ1-2,CASSWGRAGLLDYGYTF,TGTGCCAGCAGTTGGGGTAGGGCAGGCCTACTCGACTATGGCTACACCTTC
many,.,TRBV18,TRBJ2-3,CASSPLPSTAGSTDTQYF,TGTGCCAGCTCACCACTCCCCTCGACGGCAGGGTCAACAGATACGCAGTATTTT
.,.,TRBV7-6,TRBJ2-1,CASSLATASSYNEQFF,TGTGCCAGCAGCTTAGCGACGGCGAGCTCCTACAATGAGCAGTTCTTC
.,TRBD1,TRBV6-6,TRBJ1-2,CASSPSATDRVYGYTF,TGTGCCAGCAGTCCCTCGGCCACTGACAGGGTATATGGCTACACCTTC
many,TRBD1,TRBV6-4,TRBJ1-4,CASSRQGGEKLFF,TGTGCCAGCAGCCGACAGGGAGGGGAAAAACTGTTTTTT
.,.,TRBV15,TRBJ1-3,CATSREGSGNTIYF,TGTGCCACCAGCAGAGAGGGCAGCGGAAACACCATATATTTT
.,.,TRBV6-5,TRBJ1-5,CASTLRDPVDSYSNQPQHF,TGTGCCAGCACCCTCCGGGACCCCGTGGACTCCTATAGCAATCAGCCCCAGCATTTT
medium-sized,TRBD2,TRBV19,TRBJ2-3,CASKVLAGGTDTQYF,TGTGCCAGTAAAGTACTAGCGGGGGGGACGGATACGCAGTATTTT
medium-sized,TRBD2,TRBV27,TRBJ2-7,CASSSPTSAHYEQYF,TGTGCCAGCAGTTCCCCAACTAGCGCCCATTACGAGCAGTACTTC
few,.,TRBV24-1,TRBJ2-3,CATGGWDTQYF,TGTGCCACTGGCGGGTGGGATACGCAGTATTTT
few,.,TRBV6-1,TRBJ1-2,CASSEAGDRTTF,TGTGCCAGCAGTGAAGCGGGCGACAGGACCACCTTC
many,TRBD1,TRBV29-1,TRBJ2-7,CSVELLSRGFYEQYF,TGCAGCGTTGAATTGCTGAGCAGGGGGTTTTACGAGCAGTACTTC
.,.,TRBV28,TRBJ1-3,CASSRGAGNTIYF,TGTGCCAGCAGTAGGGGGGCTGGAAACACCATATATTTT
few,.,TRBV28,TRBJ2-1,CASSLGGENEQFF,TGTGCCAGCAGTTTAGGTGGGGAAAATGAGCAGTTCTTC
.,.,TRBV15,TRBJ1-5,CATSNRVRDFQPQHF,TGTGCCACCAGCAACCGGGTCAGGGATTTTCAGCCCCAGCATTTT
.,.,TRBV29-1,TRBJ1-2,CSAIEGAGEGYTF,TGCAGTGCTATAGAAGGGGCAGGGGAAGGCTACACCTTC
.,.,TRBV6-4,TRBJ1-5,CASNVKWAQHF,TGTGCCAGCAATGTGAAGTGGGCCCAGCATTTT
medium-sized,TRBD1,TRBV19,TRBJ2-7,CASKPDRVAYEQYF,TGTGCCAGTAAACCCGACAGGGTGGCCTACGAGCAGTACTTC
.,TRBD2,TRBV11-1,TRBJ2-5,CASSYGGGQETQYF,TGTGCCAGCAGCTATGGCGGGGGGCAAGAGACCCAGTACTTC
.,.,TRBV4-1,TRBJ2-4,CASSQEYVQGAKNIQYF,TGCGCCAGCAGCCAAGAATATGTCCAGGGAGCCAAAAACATTCAGTACTTC
many,.,TRBV5-6,TRBJ2-3,CASSHKWHTDTQYF,TGTGCCAGCAGCCATAAATGGCACACAGATACGCAGTATTTT
medium-sized,.,TRBV19,TRBJ2-3,CASSPQEGGVRTDTQYF,TGTGCCAGTAGTCCCCAGGAGGGGGGGGTTCGCACAGATACGCAGTATTTT
.,.,TRBV4-1,TRBJ1-2,CASSQGIASYGYTF,TGCGCCAGCAGCCAAGGAATTGCAAGCTATGGCTACACCTTC
.,.,TRBV28,TRBJ2-2,CASRRQGGTGELFF,TGTGCCAGCAGGCGACAGGGAGGGACCGGGGAGCTGTTTTTT
few,TRBD1,TRBV7-6,TRBJ2-7,CASSPIRDRESEQYF,TGTGCCAGCAGCCCCATTCGAGACAGGGAGTCCGAGCAGTACTTC
.,TRBD1,TRBV27,TRBJ2-7,CAGSPLGPGGCNEQYF,TGTGCCGGCAGTCCCCTTGGCCCAGGGGGTTGCAACGAGCAGTACTTC
medium-sized,TRBD2,TRBV29-1,TRBJ2-5,CSAGGGETQYF,TGCAGCGCTGGGGGGGGGGAGACCCAGTACTTC
medium-sized,TRBD1,TRBV27,TRBJ1-6,CASSDRDYSPLHF,TGTGCCAGCAGTGACAGGGATTATTCACCCCTCCACTTT
many,.,TRBV27,TRBJ1-1,CASSLSEGVNTEAFF,TGTGCCAGCAGTTTATCTGAGGGGGTGAACACTGAAGCTTTCTTT
.,TRBD1,TRBV5-1,TRBJ1-2,CASSLEGQPDGGYTF,TGCGCCAGCAGCCTGGAGGGACAGCCCGATGGGGGCTACACCTTC
once,.,TRBV20-1,TRBJ2-5,CSASTGIGETQYF,TGCAGTGCGAGCACAGGGATAGGAGAGACCCAGTACTTC
.,TRBD1,TRBV28,TRBJ2-7,CASSLDRTISYEQYF,TGTGCCAGCAGTTTGGACAGGACGATCTCCTACGAGCAGTACTTC
.,.,TRBV14,TRBJ1-3,CASSQGRWNTIYF,TGTGCCAGCAGCCAAGGAAGGTGGAACACCATATATTTT
medium-sized,TRBD1,TRBV29-1,TRBJ2-3,CSTAKSPDRDTDTQYF,TGCAGCACCGCCAAGTCCCCGGACAGGGACACAGATACGCAGTATTTT
many,TRBD2,TRBV12-3/TRBV12-4,TRBJ2-5,CASRPLAGGETQYF,TGTGCCAGCAGGCCTCTAGCGGGGGGGGAGACCCAGTACTTC
many,TRBD1,TRBV6-2/TRBV6-3,TRBJ2-7,CASRDRDYEQYF,TGTGCCAGCCGAGACAGGGACTACGAGCAGTACTTC
few,.,TRBV10-3,TRBJ1-1,CAIRDTTEAFF,TGTGCCATCAGAGACACTACTGAAGCTTTCTTT
few,TRBD1,TRBV24-1,TRBJ2-5,CATSDSTLQGRETQYF,TGTGCCACCAGTGATTCCACGTTACAGGGGCGGGAGACCCAGTACTTC
.,TRBD1,TRBV12-3/TRBV12-4,TRBJ1-5,CASASQGDNQPQHF,TGTGCCAGCGCGTCTCAGGGGGACAATCAGCCCCAGCATTTT
few,TRBD1,TRBV6-1,TRBJ1-1,CATDRANTEAFF,TGTGCCACCGACAGGGCGAACACTGAAGCTTTCTTT
many,TRBD1,TRBV12-3/TRBV12-4,TRBJ2-5,CASSVQQGALKETQYF,TGTGCCAGCAGTGTACAACAGGGGGCGCTAAAGGAGACCCAGTACTTC
.,.,TRBV14,TRBJ1-1,CASSPRGEGRAFF,TGTGCCAGCAGCCCGCGTGGGGAAGGGAGAGCTTTCTTT
medium-sized,TRBD1,TRBV6-5,TRBJ1-6,CASSGGGSSPLHF,TGTGCCAGCTCAGGGGGGGGCAGCTCACCCCTCCACTTT
many,.,TRBV5-4,TRBJ2-7,CASSFLGVSTYEQYF,TGTGCCAGCAGCTTCTTAGGGGTATCGACCTACGAGCAGTACTTC
.,.,TRBV6-1,TRBJ2-1,CASSDPTGILEQFF,TGTGCCAGCAGTGACCCTACAGGGATCCTCGAGCAGTTCTTC
.,.,TRBV5-6,TRBJ1-5,CASSLHYRVAFGNQPQHF,TGTGCCAGCAGCTTGCATTACAGGGTCGCTTTTGGCAATCAGCCCCAGCATTTT
.,TRBD1,TRBV6-2/TRBV6-3,TRBJ2-7,CASRSLRDRDTYEQYF,TGTGCCAGCAGATCCCTCCGGGACAGGGACACTTACGAGCAGTACTTC
few,.,TRBV5-8,TRBJ2-5,CASSFGQGIETQYF,TGTGCCAGCAGCTTCGGGCAGGGGATAGAGACCCAGTACTTC
few,.,TRBV6-6,TRBJ1-1,CASRSGRVTEAFF,TGTGCCAGCAGATCAGGGAGGGTCACTGAAGCTTTCTTT
.,TRBD1,TRBV27,TRBJ2-4,CASSSQDRGQENIQYF,TGTGCCAGCAGTTCGCAGGACAGGGGGCAAGAAAACATTCAGTACTTC
.,TRBD1,TRBV6-2/TRBV6-3,TRBJ1-2,CASSRQGDSGGYTF,TGTGCCAGCAGTCGACAGGGCGACTCGGGTGGCTACACCTTC
few,.,TRBV18,TRBJ1-2,CASSPVGDEDGYTF,TGTGCCAGCTCACCGGTCGGGGATGAGGATGGCTACACCTTC
.,.,TRBV20-1,TRBJ2-1,CSAGTPSLNEQFF,TGCAGTGCCGGGACTCCCTCCCTCAATGAGCAGTTCTTC
.,.,TRBV7-2,TRBJ1-2,CASSLASGFRAYTF,TGTGCCAGCAGCTTAGCTTCGGGATTCCGAGCGTACACCTTC
few,TRBD2,TRBV7-6,TRBJ2-5,CASSLGAGVKTQYF,TGTGCCAGCAGCCTGGGAGCGGGGGTAAAGACCCAGTACTTC
few,.,TRBV19,TRBJ2-4,CASSMDSGDIQYF,TGTGCCAGTAGTATGGACTCAGGGGACATTCAGTACTTC
.,.,TRBV5-6,TRBJ2-7,CASSPLPGNPYEQYF,TGTGCCAGCAGCCCCCTCCCCGGTAACCCCTACGAGCAGTACTTC